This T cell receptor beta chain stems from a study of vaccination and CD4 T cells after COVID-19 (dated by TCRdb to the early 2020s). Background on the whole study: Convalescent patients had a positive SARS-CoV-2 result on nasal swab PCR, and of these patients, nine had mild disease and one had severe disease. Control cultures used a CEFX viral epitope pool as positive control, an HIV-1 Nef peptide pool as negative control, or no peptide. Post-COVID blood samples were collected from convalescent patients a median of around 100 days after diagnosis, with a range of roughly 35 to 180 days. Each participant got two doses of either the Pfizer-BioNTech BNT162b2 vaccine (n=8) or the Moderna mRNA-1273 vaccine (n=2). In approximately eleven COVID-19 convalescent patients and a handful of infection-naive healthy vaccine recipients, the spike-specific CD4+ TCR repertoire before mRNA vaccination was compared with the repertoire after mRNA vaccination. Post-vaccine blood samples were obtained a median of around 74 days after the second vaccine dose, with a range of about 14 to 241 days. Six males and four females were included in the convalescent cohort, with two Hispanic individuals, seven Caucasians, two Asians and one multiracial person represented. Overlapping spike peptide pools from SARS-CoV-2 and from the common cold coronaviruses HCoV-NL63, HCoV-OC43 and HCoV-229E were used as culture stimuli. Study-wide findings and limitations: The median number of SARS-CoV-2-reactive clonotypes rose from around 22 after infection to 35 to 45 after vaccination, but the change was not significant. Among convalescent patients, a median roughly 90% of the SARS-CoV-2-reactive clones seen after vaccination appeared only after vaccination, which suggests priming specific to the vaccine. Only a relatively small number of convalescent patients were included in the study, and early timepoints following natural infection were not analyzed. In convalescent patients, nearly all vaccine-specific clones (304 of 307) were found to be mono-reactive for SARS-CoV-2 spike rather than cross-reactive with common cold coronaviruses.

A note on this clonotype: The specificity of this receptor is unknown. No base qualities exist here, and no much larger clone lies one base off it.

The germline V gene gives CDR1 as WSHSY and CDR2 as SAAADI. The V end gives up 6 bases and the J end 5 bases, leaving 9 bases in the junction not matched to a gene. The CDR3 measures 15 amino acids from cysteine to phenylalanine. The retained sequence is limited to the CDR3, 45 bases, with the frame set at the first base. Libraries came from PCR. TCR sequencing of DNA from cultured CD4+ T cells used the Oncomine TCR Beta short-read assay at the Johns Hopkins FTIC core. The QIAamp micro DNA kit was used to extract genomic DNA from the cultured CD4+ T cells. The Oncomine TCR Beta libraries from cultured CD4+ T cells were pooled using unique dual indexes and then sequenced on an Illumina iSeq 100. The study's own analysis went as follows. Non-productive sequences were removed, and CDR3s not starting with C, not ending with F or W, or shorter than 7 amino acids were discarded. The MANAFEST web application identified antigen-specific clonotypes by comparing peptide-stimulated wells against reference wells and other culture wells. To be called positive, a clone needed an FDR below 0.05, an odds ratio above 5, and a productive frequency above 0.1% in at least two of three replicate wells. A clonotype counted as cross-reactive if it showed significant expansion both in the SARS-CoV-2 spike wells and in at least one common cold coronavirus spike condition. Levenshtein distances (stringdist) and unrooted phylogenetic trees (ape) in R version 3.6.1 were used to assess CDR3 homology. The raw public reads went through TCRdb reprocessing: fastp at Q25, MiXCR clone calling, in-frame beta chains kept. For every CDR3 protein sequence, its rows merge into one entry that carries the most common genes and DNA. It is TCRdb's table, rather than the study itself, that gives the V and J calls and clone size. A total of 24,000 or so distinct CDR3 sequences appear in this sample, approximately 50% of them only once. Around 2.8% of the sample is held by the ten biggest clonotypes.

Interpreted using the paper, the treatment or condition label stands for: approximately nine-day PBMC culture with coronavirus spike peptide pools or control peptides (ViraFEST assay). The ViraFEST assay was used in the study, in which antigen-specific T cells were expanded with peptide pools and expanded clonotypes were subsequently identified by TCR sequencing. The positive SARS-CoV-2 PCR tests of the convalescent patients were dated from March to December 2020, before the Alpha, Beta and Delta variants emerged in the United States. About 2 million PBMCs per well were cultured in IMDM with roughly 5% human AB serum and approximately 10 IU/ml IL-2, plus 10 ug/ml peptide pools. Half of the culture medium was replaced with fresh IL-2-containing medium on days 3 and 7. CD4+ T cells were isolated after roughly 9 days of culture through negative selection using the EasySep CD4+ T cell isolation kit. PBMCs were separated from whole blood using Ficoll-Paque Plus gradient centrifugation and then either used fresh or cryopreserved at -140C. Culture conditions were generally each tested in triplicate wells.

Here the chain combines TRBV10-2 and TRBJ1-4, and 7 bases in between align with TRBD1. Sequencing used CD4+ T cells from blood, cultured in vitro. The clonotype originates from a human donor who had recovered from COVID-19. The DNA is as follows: TGCGCCAGCAGAGCTGGGACAGCTAGAAATGAAAAACTGTTTTTT. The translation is CASRAGTARNEKLFF.